The clone carrying this T cell receptor (beta chain) was picked up many times. Its antigen remains unknown. TCRdb re-called the PCR reads through MiXCR, storing one row per CDR3 protein. The table shows over 600,000 distinct CDR3 sequences, with nearly 20% occurring only once. Input for naive CD8 libraries was roughly 20,000 to 1,000,000 sorted cells; the RNA fraction used was 10%, 30% or 50%. Isolation of naive CD8 T cells was achieved by sorting on a CD8+CD4-CCR7+CD45RA+ phenotype. The data were obtained in a study of molecular identifiers for immune sequencing clone quantification. Study in general: Replicates partitioned RNA from about 20,000 or 100,000 naive CD8 cells into five parts, sequencing four.

Study-wide findings and caveats: The study found clones above 20 RNA copies held over 99% of effector molecules and under 1% in naive cells.

The sample taken for sequencing was naive CD8+ T cells from blood, with Jurkat cell RNA spiked in. The subset denotes: FACS-sorted CD8+CD4-CCR7+CD45RA+ naive T cells. The sequence was collected from a human donor in good health. Some libraries in this study had Jurkat cell RNA spiked in.

For the CDR3, the DNA is TGTGCCAGCAGCTTCACCGGGACTGAAACCTACGAGCAGTACTTC. This encodes CASSFTGTETYEQYF. This rearrangement joins TRBV9 to TRBJ2-7; D perhaps matches TRBD2 (6 bases). Germline V lookup: CDR1 SGDLS, CDR2 YYNGEE. The CDR3 totals 15 residues. V was pared by 4 bases and J by 2 bases, with 16 bases between.